The present T cell receptor (beta chain) was sequenced within a study of blood T cell repertoires in COVID-19. Study background: Both acute and convalescent COVID-19 samples were obtained from the United States, Italy and Spain. Sources were T cells, B-cell-depleted T cells, or PBMCs; the material itself was cDNA or gDNA.

Original processing notes: It was from reference gene primer amplification that nucleated cell counts were estimated. Clones were read by immunoSEQ multiplex PCR, and TCRdb kept only the in-frame ones, dropping some. V, J and clone size are those of that table, while D and trimming were read from the DNA. There are 200,000 to 250,000 clones in the sample; roughly four fifths occur only once, and less than 3.5% lies in the top ten. The CDR3 is made up of 16 amino acids. With V trimmed by 0 bases and J by 7 bases, 5 bases remained unmatched. Germline CDR1 is MNHNS and CDR2 is SASEGT. The TCR was taken from a woman under 30 with acute or convalescent COVID-19. The sample taken for sequencing was peripheral blood. The chain combines TRBV6-1 with TRBJ1-3; 11 nucleotides match TRBD1. CDR3 in DNA: TGTGCCAGCAGTGAAGCTCGGGACAGGGGGAGGAACACCATATATTTT. It encodes CASSEARDRGRNTIYF.